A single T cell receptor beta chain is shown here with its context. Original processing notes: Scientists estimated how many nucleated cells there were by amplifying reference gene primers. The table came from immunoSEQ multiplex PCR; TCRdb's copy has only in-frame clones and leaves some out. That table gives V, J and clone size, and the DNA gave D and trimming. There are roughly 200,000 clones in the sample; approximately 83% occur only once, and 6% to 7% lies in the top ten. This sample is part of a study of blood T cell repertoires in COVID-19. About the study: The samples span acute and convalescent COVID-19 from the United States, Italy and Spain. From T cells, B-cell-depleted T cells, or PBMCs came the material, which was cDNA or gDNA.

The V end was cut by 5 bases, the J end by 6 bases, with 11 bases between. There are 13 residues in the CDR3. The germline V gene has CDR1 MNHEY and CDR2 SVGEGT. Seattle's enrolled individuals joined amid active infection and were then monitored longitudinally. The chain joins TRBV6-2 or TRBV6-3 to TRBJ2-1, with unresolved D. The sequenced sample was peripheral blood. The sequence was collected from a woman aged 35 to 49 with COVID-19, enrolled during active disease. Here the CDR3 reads CASSPHAVNEQFF. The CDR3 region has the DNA TGTGCCAGCAGTCCGCACGCGGTCAATGAGCAGTTCTTC.